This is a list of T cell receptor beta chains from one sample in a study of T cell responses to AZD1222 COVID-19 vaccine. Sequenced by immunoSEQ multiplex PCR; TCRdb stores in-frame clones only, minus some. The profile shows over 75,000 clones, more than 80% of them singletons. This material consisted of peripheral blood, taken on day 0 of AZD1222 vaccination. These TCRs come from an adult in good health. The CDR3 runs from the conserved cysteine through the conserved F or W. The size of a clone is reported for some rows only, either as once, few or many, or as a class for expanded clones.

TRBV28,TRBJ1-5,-,CASSLRLGQPQHF
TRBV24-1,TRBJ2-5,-,CATTSTGGSETQYF
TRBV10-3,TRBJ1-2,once,CAIGEGGYTF
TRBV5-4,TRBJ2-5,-,CASSFPRETQYF
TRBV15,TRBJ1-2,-,CATSRDGVVEGTGGYTF
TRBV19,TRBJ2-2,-,CASSASGTSNTGELFF
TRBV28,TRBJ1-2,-,CASRNPGAGDNYGYTF
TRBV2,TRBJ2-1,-,CASSEEVIYNEQFF
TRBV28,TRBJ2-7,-,CASSFTGIPEQYF
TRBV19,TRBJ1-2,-,CASSIPGLAYGYTF
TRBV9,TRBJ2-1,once,CASSLKNEQFF
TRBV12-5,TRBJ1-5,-,CASGYFRQPQHF